This T cell receptor beta chain was found in a study of blood T cell repertoires in COVID-19. Study context: COVID-19 samples, acute and convalescent, were from the United States, Italy and Spain.

Profiling relied on immunoSEQ multiplex PCR, and the TCRdb table lists in-frame clones only, not all of them. The top ten clones hold approximately 2% of a sample with roughly 280,000 clones, around nine tenths of them seen once. Germline V CDR1 and CDR2: MNHEY, SMNVEV (reference sequence). The CDR3 totals 15 residues. The ends lost 3 bases at V and 7 bases at J; junction bases unmatched: 9. The rearrangement joins TRBV27 to TRBJ2-5; 9 bases match TRBD2. The sequence came from a man over 45 with acute or convalescent COVID-19. Sequencing was carried out using peripheral blood. The chain's CDR3 is CASSFVASGAVTQYF. DNA for the CDR3: TGTGCCAGCAGTTTTGTAGCTAGCGGGGCAGTGACCCAGTACTTC.